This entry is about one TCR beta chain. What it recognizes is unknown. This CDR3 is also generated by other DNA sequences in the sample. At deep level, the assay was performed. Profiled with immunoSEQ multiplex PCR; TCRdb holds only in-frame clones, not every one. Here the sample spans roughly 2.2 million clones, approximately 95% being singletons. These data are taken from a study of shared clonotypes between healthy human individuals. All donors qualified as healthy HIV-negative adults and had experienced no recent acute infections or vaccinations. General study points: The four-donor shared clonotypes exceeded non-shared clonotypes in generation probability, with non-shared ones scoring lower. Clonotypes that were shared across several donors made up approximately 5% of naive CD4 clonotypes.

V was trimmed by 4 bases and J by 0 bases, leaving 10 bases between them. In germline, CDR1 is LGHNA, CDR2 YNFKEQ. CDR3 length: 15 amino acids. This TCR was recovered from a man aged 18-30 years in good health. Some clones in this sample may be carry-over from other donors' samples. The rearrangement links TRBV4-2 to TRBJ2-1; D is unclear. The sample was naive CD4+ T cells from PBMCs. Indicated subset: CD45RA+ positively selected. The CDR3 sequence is CASSLELSSYNEQFF. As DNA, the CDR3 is TGTGCCAGCAGCCTAGAGTTAAGCTCCTACAATGAGCAGTTCTTC.